These 7 T cell receptor beta chains were all obtained from the same sample, sequenced in a study of OX40 agonist ivuxolimab in advanced cancers. Clones were read by immunoSEQ multiplex PCR, and TCRdb kept only the in-frame ones, dropping some. The sample yields about 82,000 clones, around 78% seen once. This sample comprised CD4+ or CD8+ T cells sorted from blood, obtained in a trial of the OX40 agonist ivuxolimab. Receptors originate from an adult with an advanced solid tumor such as melanoma, head and neck, liver or kidney cancer.

The V call is TRBV6-5, the J call TRBJ2-7; D is unresolved. From germline, CDR1 is MNHEY and CDR2 SVGAGI. This CDR3 contains 14 residues. Trimming stripped 0 bases from V and 7 bases from J, with 13 bases between. This CDR3 reads CASSYSRFSWEQYF. The CDR3 DNA follows: TGTGCCAGCAGTTACTCGAGGTTTTCGTGGGAGCAGTACTTC.

The V and J genes are TRBV6-1 and TRBJ1-4; D is perhaps TRBD1 (5 bases). This CDR3 contains 15 residues. Germline V gene data show CDR1 as MNHNS and CDR2 as SASEGT. Trimming shortened V by 2 bases and J by 7 bases, and 14 bases separated the two germline ends. This CDR3 reads CASSERGSIGEKLFF. The CDR3 DNA is TGTGCCAGCAGTGAAAGGGGTAGCATAGGTGAAAAACTGTTTTTT.

This clone has only one observation. The chain is built from TRBV6-5 and TRBJ2-7; D might be TRBD2 (6 bases). CDR1 and CDR2 (germline): MNHEY, SVGAGI. V lost 2 bases to trimming and J lost 5 bases, with 10 bases between them. This CDR3 region has 13 residues. CDR3 residues: CASSYLGGDEQYF. The CDR3 nucleotides read TGTGCCAGCAGTTACCTTGGAGGGGACGAGCAGTACTTC.

This sequence joins TRBV7-9 and TRBJ1-2; D is ambiguous. In germline, CDR1 is SEHNR, CDR2 FQNEAQ (reference sequence). The CDR3 length is 14 residues. V lost 1 base to trimming and J lost 2 bases, with 8 bases between them. Here the CDR3 DNA reads TGTGCCAGCAGCTTAGAGGGCAGGAACTATGGCTACACCTTC. This sequence encodes CASSLEGRNYGYTF.

V gene TRBV5-4 combines with J gene TRBJ2-1; 11 bases line up with TRBD2. With 6 bases clipped from V and 5 bases from J, the junction kept 1 base outside the gene matches. The CDR3 has 13 amino acids. CDR1 and CDR2 (germline): SGHNT, YYREEE (reference sequence). The CDR3 protein is CASTSGGHNEQFF. The CDR3 coding sequence is TGTGCCAGCACTAGCGGGGGGCACAATGAGCAGTTCTTC.

The sample holds one count of this clone. The gene calls are TRBV18 and TRBJ2-7; 9 bases map to TRBD2. Trimming cost V 1 base and J 4 bases; bases outside gene matches: 5. Germline CDR1 and CDR2: KGHSH and LQKENI. The CDR3 runs 15 residues. The CDR3: CASSPQAGGGYEQYF. CDR3 coding DNA: TGTGCCAGCTCACCACAAGCGGGGGGCGGATACGAGCAGTACTTC. The full variable domain, its missing parts supplied by reference TRBV18 and TRBJ2-7, is NAGVMQNPRHLVRRRGQEARLRCSPMKGHSHVYWYRQLPEEGLKFMVYLQKENIIDESGMPKERFSAEFPKEGPSILRIQQVVRGDSAAYFCASSPQAGGGYEQYFGPGTRLTVT.

The chain couples TRBV2 to TRBJ1-5; 7 bases are a match to TRBD1. Trimming cost V 5 bases and J 0 bases; bases outside gene matches: 4. CDR1 and CDR2 (germline): SNHLY, FYNNEI. The CDR3 spans 15 residues. CDR3 bases: TGTGCCAGCAGTAGAGGGACAGATAGCAATCAGCCCCAGCATTTT. It translates to CASSRGTDSNQPQHF.